One and the same sample provided the 30 T cell receptor beta chains below, sequenced in a study of blood T cell repertoires in COVID-19. Data came from immunoSEQ multiplex PCR; TCRdb stores just in-frame clones and leaves some out. The table has some 44,000 clones, roughly 90% seen once. The sequencing sample was made of peripheral blood. The origin of the receptors is a human donor in a cohort sampled during active COVID-19.

V and J are TRBV6-2 or TRBV6-3 and TRBJ2-5, with 7 nucleotides matching TRBD1. The CDR3 has 18 amino acids. From germline, CDR1 is MNHEY and CDR2 SVGEGT. Germline trimming cut 0 bases from V and 5 bases from J; bases unmatched to any gene: 15. CDR3 sequence reads: CASSYSPRDSPPQETQYF. The CDR3 DNA reads as TGTGCCAGCAGTTACTCACCTCGGGACAGCCCCCCACAGGAGACCCAGTACTTC.

The chain employs TRBV18 and TRBJ1-1; a weak D match, TRBD1 (6 bases). CDR1 is KGHSH and CDR2 is LQKENI in the germline V gene. This CDR3 region has 15 residues. V lost 5 bases and J lost 8, with 21 bases in between. This CDR3 is CASSATHRQDREAFF. The CDR3 DNA reads TGTGCCAGCTCAGCTACCCACCGACAGGACAGAGAAGCTTTCTTT.

This chain connects TRBV9 to TRBJ1-1, with a possible D match to TRBD1 (6 bases). Germline V lookup: CDR1 SGDLS, CDR2 YYNGEE. The CDR3 covers 15 residues. The V and J ends lost 0 bases and 6 bases respectively, with 15 bases between them. The CDR3 loop reads CASSVEGTPDAEAFF. The CDR3 DNA sequence: TGTGCCAGCAGCGTAGAAGGGACACCCGACGCTGAAGCTTTCTTT. Based on the CDR3 plus reference TRBV9 and TRBJ1-1, the full variable domain is DSGVTQTPKHLITATGQRVTLRCSPRSGDLSVYWYQQSLDQGLQFLIQYYNGEERAKGNILERFSAQQFPDLHSELNLSSLELGDSALYFCASSVEGTPDAEAFFGQGTRLTVV.

The chain recombines TRBV7-9 with TRBJ2-7; maybe TRBD1 (6 bases). From germline, CDR1 is SEHNR and CDR2 FQNEAQ (reference sequence). Trimming took off 3 bases at V and 5 bases at J, with 17 bases between the two ends. This CDR3 is built from 15 residues. DNA of the CDR3: TGTGCCAGCAGCTTTGGATTGACAGGCTACAACGAGCAGTACTTC. As protein: CASSFGLTGYNEQYF.

This clone has just one count. The rearrangement uses TRBV7-9 and TRBJ2-7, with 12 bases identical to TRBD2. The CDR3 consists of 15 residues. V lost 5 bases to trimming and J lost 1 base; unmatched junction nucleotides: 3. CDR1 and CDR2 from the germline V gene are SEHNR and FQNEAQ (reference sequence). CDR3 coding DNA: TGTGCCAGCAGCCCTAGCGGGGGGGCGTCCTACGAGCAGTACTTC. Translating it yields CASSPSGGASYEQYF.

The chain links TRBV7-6 to TRBJ1-6; D unclear. The germline V gene has CDR1 SGHVS and CDR2 FNYEAQ. This CDR3 is 16 amino acids long. Between the trimmed V and J ends, which lost 1 base and 5 bases, there was a span of 12 bases. For the CDR3, the DNA is TGTGCCAGCAGCTTAGAGATGGCGGAAAATAATTCACCCCTCCACTTT. Amino acid sequence: CASSLEMAENNSPLHF.

The chain couples TRBV2 to TRBJ2-3, with 12 positions matching TRBD2. The J segment lost 7 bases and the V segment lost 6 bases, leaving 8 bases of the junction unmatched. The germline CDR1 and CDR2 sequences are SNHLY and FYNNEI. The CDR3 has 15 residues. This chain's CDR3 is CASRDSSGGGNTQYF. CDR3 nucleotides: TGTGCCAGCAGGGACTCTAGCGGGGGGGGCAATACGCAGTATTTT. Looking up the rest from reference TRBV2 and TRBJ2-3 gives the full variable domain: EPEVTQTPSHQVTQMGQEVILRCVPISNHLYFYWYRQILGQKVEFLVSFYNNEISEKSEIFDDQFSVERPDGSNFTLKIRSTKLEDSAMYFCASRDSSGGGNTQYFGPGTRLTVL.

This chain uses TRBV28 with TRBJ2-3, with 8 bases matching TRBD2. The CDR3 runs 13 residues. The germline gives CDR1 MDHEN, CDR2 SYDVKM. V trimming: 7 bases; J trimming: 5 bases; junction bases outside the gene matches: 5. In DNA form, the CDR3 reads TGTGCCAGCACGAGGAGCGGGAGAGATACGCAGTATTTT. Encoded protein: CASTRSGRDTQYF.

V usage is TRBV7-2 and J usage is TRBJ2-7; 13 bases fit TRBD2. The trim removed 4 bases at V and 7 bases at J, leaving 7 bases unmatched. This CDR3 region has 15 residues. Germline CDR1 reads SGHTA; CDR2 reads FQGNSA. The CDR3 here is CASSSEGTSGTEQYF. In DNA, the CDR3 is TGTGCCAGCAGCTCGGAAGGGACTAGCGGGACTGAGCAGTACTTC.

The chain joins TRBV19 to TRBJ2-2; D might be TRBD1 (6 bases). Deletions cut 10 bases from V and 0 bases from J, with 15 bases between. The CDR3 runs to 15 residues. Germline V gives CDR1 LNHDA, CDR2 SQIVND (reference sequence). CDR3 region: CATKPTGTNTGELFF. In DNA, the CDR3 is TGTGCCACTAAGCCTACAGGGACGAACACCGGGGAGCTGTTTTTT.

This chain links TRBV5-1 with TRBJ1-3; tentative D call: TRBD1 (6 bases). Germline V gene lookup returns CDR1 SGHRS and CDR2 YFSETQ. V lost 2 bases to trimming and J lost 0 bases, with 12 bases between them. This CDR3 has 16 residues. DNA of the CDR3: TGCGCCAGCAGCTTCGGGACAACGATCTCTGGAAACACCATATATTTT. Amino acid sequence: CASSFGTTISGNTIYF.

The genes are TRBV21-1 and TRBJ2-3; no DNA check was done on the table's D call, TRBD1. TRBV21-1 is termed a pseudogene. There are 16 residues in the CDR3. The CDR3, as DNA: TGTGCCAGCAGCTGGCAGACAGGGATTAGAACAGATACGCAGTATTTT. This gives the protein CASSWQTGIRTDTQYF.

This clone was detected only once. The genes are TRBV18 and TRBJ1-2, with TRBD1 identical over 8 bases. This CDR3 spans 14 amino acids. CDR1 is KGHSH and CDR2 is LQKENI in the germline V gene. The trim removed 3 bases at V and 5 bases at J, leaving 5 bases unmatched. The chain's CDR3 is CASSPKQGEYGYTF. The CDR3 DNA is TGTGCCAGCTCACCTAAACAGGGGGAGTATGGCTACACCTTC.

The chain has TRBV14 and TRBJ1-6, with a possible D match to TRBD1 (6 bases). V was cut by 4 bases and J by 0 bases, with 13 bases left in between. The CDR3 covers 17 residues. Germline CDR1 reads SGHDN; CDR2 reads FVKESK. CDR3 sequence (DNA): TGTGCCAGCAGCCTAATAGGGGGAAGCTCCTATAATTCACCCCTCCACTTT. As protein: CASSLIGGSSYNSPLHF. Full variable domain (outside the CDR3, taken from reference TRBV14 and TRBJ1-6): EAGVTQFPSHSVIEKGQTVTLRCDPISGHDNLYWYRRVMGKEIKFLLHFVKESKQDESGMPNNRFLAERTGGTYSTLKVQPAELEDSGVYFCASSLIGGSSYNSPLHFGNGTRLTVT.

The chain carries TRBV18 and TRBJ2-7; the D gene is possibly TRBD2 (6 bases). This CDR3 comprises 15 residues. The V gene lost 6 bases and the J gene lost 7 bases, with 22 bases spanning the gap. Looked up from germline, CDR1 is KGHSH and CDR2 is LQKENI. The CDR3 reads CASSTNVGSFGEQYF. The CDR3 DNA reads TGTGCCAGCTCGACTAATGTCGGGAGTTTCGGGGAGCAGTACTTC. The full variable domain, in which reference TRBV18 and TRBJ2-7 provide the parts outside the CDR3, is NAGVMQNPRHLVRRRGQEARLRCSPMKGHSHVYWYRQLPEEGLKFMVYLQKENIIDESGMPKERFSAEFPKEGPSILRIQQVVRGDSAAYFCASSTNVGSFGEQYFGPGTRLTVT.

The rearrangement uses TRBV18 and TRBJ2-5, with TRBD2 matching over 8 bases. CDR1 and CDR2 (germline): KGHSH, LQKENI. V shed 0 bases and J 4 bases; nucleotides not matched to a gene: 4. The CDR3 runs 15 residues. The CDR3 loop is CASSPPALAGETQYF. The CDR3 DNA reads as TGTGCCAGCTCACCACCGGCTCTAGCGGGAGAGACCCAGTACTTC.

The CDR3 reads CASSALSDARKGEQYF. The CDR3 DNA sequence: TGTGCCAGCAGCGCATTGTCCGACGCCAGGAAGGGGGAGCAGTACTTC. The rearrangement uses TRBV9 and TRBJ2-7, with D perhaps matching TRBD1 (5 bases). Trimming stripped 3 bases from V and 7 bases from J, with 23 bases between. Germline lookup yields CDR1 SGDLS and CDR2 YYNGEE. The CDR3 sequence is 16 residues long.

The V call is TRBV2, the J call TRBJ1-4; D is ambiguous. In germline, CDR1 is SNHLY, CDR2 FYNNEI. The CDR3 extends over 13 amino acids. The V end was cut by 7 bases, the J end by 7 bases, with 13 bases between. CDR3 residues: CASNGGASEKLFF. The CDR3, as DNA: TGTGCCAGCAATGGCGGAGCGAGTGAAAAACTGTTTTTT. The full variable domain, rest sourced from reference TRBV2 and TRBJ1-4, is EPEVTQTPSHQVTQMGQEVILRCVPISNHLYFYWYRQILGQKVEFLVSFYNNEISEKSEIFDDQFSVERPDGSNFTLKIRSTKLEDSAMYFCASNGGASEKLFFGSGTQLSVL.

The gene calls are TRBV5-4 and TRBJ2-3, with D maybe TRBD2 (6 bases). The CDR3 has 15 amino acids. Germline V CDR1 and CDR2: SGHNT, YYREEE (reference sequence). Trimming cost V 2 bases and J 4 bases, with 14 bases left between them. The DNA of the CDR3 is TGTGCCAGCAGCTTAAAAGCGGGTAGAGCAGATACGCAGTATTTT. It codes for CASSLKAGRADTQYF.

V usage is TRBV27 and J usage is TRBJ2-7, with D perhaps matching TRBD2 (6 bases). Germline CDR1 is MNHEY and CDR2 is SMNVEV (reference sequence). The length of the CDR3 is 15 residues. Trimming removed 10 bases from V and 0 bases from J, with 19 bases in between. CDR3 DNA sequence: TGTGCCACCTCAGTTTATGGGGGGAGCTCCTACGAGCAGTACTTC. It specifies CATSVYGGSSYEQYF.

This chain joins TRBV5-1 and TRBJ1-1, with 8 bases identical to TRBD1. Germline V gene sequence: CDR1 SGHRS, CDR2 YFSETQ. J was trimmed by 8 bases and V by 4 bases; bases with no gene match: 13. This CDR3 contains 15 residues. The CDR3 nucleotides read TGCGCCAGCAGCGGAAGCGCAGGGGGCAATCAAGAAGCTTTCTTT. Its translation is CASSGSAGGNQEAFF.

The chain links TRBV30 to TRBJ1-6; weak D call: TRBD1 (6 bases). V was shortened by 3 bases and J by 0 bases, with 18 bases between the two germline ends. This CDR3 region has 18 residues. From germline, CDR1 is GTSNPN and CDR2 SVGIG (reference sequence). This CDR3 is CAWRGRGSLVSYNSPLHF. In DNA, the CDR3 is TGTGCCTGGAGAGGGAGGGGGAGTTTAGTCTCCTATAATTCACCCCTCCACTTT.

V is TRBV28 and J is TRBJ2-5, with 12 bases that match TRBD1. Germline lookup yields CDR1 MDHEN and CDR2 SYDVKM. The CDR3 extends over 16 amino acids. With V trimmed by 10 bases and J by 3 bases, 12 bases remained unmatched. The CDR3 DNA is TGTGCCACCCGGGCATTCGGGACAGGGGGCAAAGAGACCCAGTACTTC. Protein product: CATRAFGTGGKETQYF.

This sequence joins TRBV5-5 and TRBJ1-6; the match to TRBD1 covers 8 bases. Trimming at V came to 1 base and at J to 10 bases, leaving 10 bases not matched to a gene. Per germline, CDR1 SGHKS and CDR2 YYEKEE (reference sequence). This CDR3 comprises 16 residues. In nucleotides, the CDR3 is TGTGCCAGCAGCTTGAGTAGGACAGGGATACACTCACCCCTCCACTTT. Translation gives CASSLSRTGIHSPLHF. Complete variable domain (other parts from reference TRBV5-5 and TRBJ1-6): DAGVTQSPTHLIKTRGQQVTLRCSPISGHKSVSWYQQVLGQGPQFIFQYYEKEERGRGNFPDRFSARQFPNYSSELNVNALLLGDSALYLCASSLSRTGIHSPLHFGNGTRLTVT.

CDR3 bases: TGTGCCAGCAGTGGGCTCTACGAGCAGTACTTC. Translation: CASSGLYEQYF. This rearrangement joins TRBV2 to TRBJ2-7; D remains ambiguous. The germline CDR1 and CDR2 sequences are SNHLY and FYNNEI. V lost 4 bases and J lost 3, with 4 bases in between. The CDR3 is made up of 11 amino acids.

The chain employs TRBV14 and TRBJ2-3; 11 bases fit TRBD2. V lost 4 bases to trimming and J lost 4 bases; unmatched junction nucleotides: 7. The germline CDR1 and CDR2 sequences are SGHDN and FVKESK. This CDR3 has 16 residues. Written as DNA, the CDR3 is TGTGCCAGCAGCCTTAGCGGGAGGGCCCTCCCAGATACGCAGTATTTT. Translating gives CASSLSGRALPDTQYF.

The chain employs TRBV5-1 and TRBJ2-7; TRBD1 aligns across 8 bases. CDR1 and CDR2 (germline): SGHRS, YFSETQ. Germline trimming cut 0 bases from V and 0 bases from J; bases unmatched to any gene: 2. The CDR3 runs to 15 residues. The CDR3 sequence is CASSLGQGASYEQYF. CDR3 DNA sequence: TGCGCCAGCAGCTTGGGGCAGGGGGCCTCCTACGAGCAGTACTTC.

The chain combines TRBV7-2 with TRBJ2-5; the D gene is possibly TRBD2 (5 bases). In germline, CDR1 is SGHTA, CDR2 FQGNSA. The CDR3 covers 16 residues. V was trimmed by 2 bases and J by 0 bases, leaving 13 bases between them. The DNA for the CDR3 is TGTGCCAGCAGCTTAAGTCCAAGCGGCAACCAAGAGACCCAGTACTTC. Translated: CASSLSPSGNQETQYF. Full variable domain (remainder filled in from reference TRBV7-2 and TRBJ2-5): GAGVSQSPSNKVTEKGKDVELRCDPISGHTALYWYRQSLGQGLEFLIYFQGNSAPDKSGLPSDRFSAERTGGSVSTLTIQRTQQEDSAVYLCASSLSPSGNQETQYFGPGTRLLVL.

This sequence joins TRBV5-4 and TRBJ2-4; 10 bases line up with TRBD1. V lost 0 bases to trimming and J lost 8 bases; unmatched junction nucleotides: 5. The CDR3 totals 15 residues. Germline CDR1 reads SGHNT; CDR2 reads YYREEE (reference sequence). The CDR3 protein is CASSLAGQGDYIQYF. The CDR3, as DNA: TGTGCCAGCAGCTTGGCCGGACAGGGGGATTACATTCAGTACTTC.

The J gene is TRBJ1-1, the V gene TRBV14; D remains ambiguous. Germline CDR1 SGHDN, CDR2 FVKESK. This CDR3 is 13 amino acids long. Between the trimmed V and J ends, which lost 0 bases and 1 base, there was a span of 3 bases. CDR3 bases: TGTGCCAGCAGCCAAGACCAGAACACTGAAGCTTTCTTT. Amino acids: CASSQDQNTEAFF.